The T cell receptor (beta chain) described here comes from a study of T cells in Graves' hyperthyroidism and ophthalmopathy. Criteria for exclusion of patients were uncontrolled infection, other autoimmune disease, pregnancy or lactation. This clonotype was seen many times. Amplified TCR beta CDR3 regions derived from RNA transcripts. HTBI primers drove first-round RT-PCR of the TCR CDR3. TCRdb redid the calling of the multiplex PCR reads with MiXCR, one entry per CDR3 protein. The data contain about 510,000 distinct CDR3 sequences, 40% to 55% of them singletons. The sequence was collected from an adult woman with Graves' disease, either hyperthyroidism or ophthalmopathy (not recorded which). Material for sequencing was peripheral blood or thyroid tissue (not recorded which).

The CDR3 coding sequence is TGCAGCGTCGCTGAATTGGACTTAGGCCTGACTTTC. This gives the protein CSVAELDLGLTF. The chain is built from TRBV29-1 and TRBJ2-6; D is perhaps TRBD2 (5 bases). This CDR3 region has 12 residues. Per the germline V gene, CDR1 is SQVTM and CDR2 is ANQGSEA. V dropped 6 bases and J dropped 15 bases, with 18 bases sitting between them.